The clone carrying this TCR beta chain was detected ten times or more. Its antigen is still unknown. Time point specified: sample taken at primary tumor resection. The data belong to a study of spatial heterogeneity in lung cancer. Findings and limits, study-wide: The study found that expanded intratumoral alpha and beta TCR counts tracked tumor mutation counts.

TCRdb processed the 5' RACE reads anew with MiXCR; each CDR3 protein has one entry. The sample lists around 100,000 distinct CDR3 sequences; 3.5% to 5% were seen once. The germline CDR1 and CDR2 sequences are MNHNS and SASEGT. Trimming took off 1 base at V and 9 bases at J, with 10 bases between the two ends. This CDR3 comprises 13 residues. The chain is built from TRBV6-1 and TRBJ2-1; D is uncertain. Sequencing was performed on lung tumor tissue, taken at surgery. The clonotype comes from a male donor with early-stage non-small cell lung cancer. The CDR3: CASSEVIPLEQFF. The CDR3 nucleotides read TGTGCCAGCAGTGAAGTTATTCCCCTTGAGCAGTTCTTC.